The 24 T cell receptor beta chains listed next were all sequenced from one sample in a study of cytomegalovirus exposure and HLA in healthy donors (dated by TCRdb to 2016 to 2017). Library creation used the immunoSEQ multiplex PCR assay. Imported from immuneACCESS, the table was reduced by TCRdb to in-frame sequences with V and J called. These copies leave out some clones; in studies compared against another copy, an unresolved V gene accounts for under half, and the cause of the remainder is not known. The table for this sample lists 150,000 to 200,000 clones; roughly 85% of them were counted only once. The ten largest clones capture 16% of the sample. The sequencing sample was made of PBMCs. These receptors were obtained from a young man in good health and CMV-seropositive.

The gene calls are TRBV19 and TRBJ2-7; TRBD2 matches at 8 bases. The CDR3 is made up of 15 amino acids. In germline, CDR1 is LNHDA, CDR2 SQIVND (reference sequence). Trimming removed 5 bases from V and 4 bases from J; junction bases left unmatched: 10. The DNA for the CDR3 is TGTGCCAGTAGTGCGGGGGGCAGGTCCTCTTACGAGCAGTACTTC. Its translation is CASSAGGRSSYEQYF.

V and J are TRBV19 and TRBJ1-4; D is unresolved. The CDR3 contains 14 residues. V dropped 3 bases and J dropped 1 base, with 6 bases sitting between them. Germline lookup yields CDR1 LNHDA and CDR2 SQIVND (reference sequence). Written as DNA, the CDR3 is TGTGCCAGTAGTATCGGAGGAACTAATGAAAAACTGTTTTTT. Translation gives CASSIGGTNEKLFF.

V gene TRBV28 combines with J gene TRBJ2-2; weak D call: TRBD2 (6 bases). Germline V gene data show CDR1 as MDHEN and CDR2 as SYDVKM. This CDR3 is 15 amino acids long. The germline V and J ends were trimmed by 3 bases and 1 base, with 9 bases remaining between them. The CDR3 nucleotides are TGTGCCAGCAGTTTCCGTAGCGGGAACACCGGGGAGCTGTTTTTT. Its protein is CASSFRSGNTGELFF. Using reference TRBV28 and TRBJ2-2 for the parts outside the CDR3, the full variable domain is DVKVTQSSRYLVKRTGEKVFLECVQDMDHENMFWYRQDPGLGLRLIYFSYDVKMKEKGDIPEGYSVSREKKERFSLILESASTNQTSMYLCASSFRSGNTGELFFGEGSRLTVL.

This clone has only a few counts. This chain joins TRBV11-3 and TRBJ2-1, with TRBD1 matching 8 bases. V gave up 4 bases and J gave up 4 bases; unmatched junction bases: 9. The germline CDR1 and CDR2 sequences are SGHNT and YENEEA. The CDR3 contains 16 residues. CDR3 DNA sequence: TGTGCCAGCAGCTACGGACAGGGTAGGGGGTACAATGAGCAGTTCTTC. This codes for CASSYGQGRGYNEQFF.

Concerning this clone itself: The same CDR3 arises from other DNA sequences in this sample as well. V gene TRBV9 combines with J gene TRBJ1-2, with TRBD1 identical over 10 bases. V was pared by 3 bases and J by 4 bases, with 6 bases of the junction left unmatched. The CDR3 length is 15 residues. Germline CDR1 SGDLS, CDR2 YYNGEE. CDR3 amino acids: CASSASGTGVYGYTF. The CDR3 DNA is TGTGCCAGCAGCGCTTCCGGGACAGGGGTCTATGGCTACACCTTC.

The chain joins TRBV15 to TRBJ2-2; D ambiguous. The CDR3 is 12 amino acids. With 1 base removed from V and 7 bases from J, the gap between germline ends came to 4 bases. Per the germline V gene, CDR1 is LNHNV and CDR2 is YYDKDF (reference sequence). The DNA of the CDR3 is TGTGCCACCAGCAGAGGAGGCGGGGAGCTGTTTTTT. It yields the protein CATSRGGGELFF.

This chain connects TRBV28 to TRBJ1-5; D perhaps matches TRBD1 (6 bases). The CDR3 contains 15 residues. Germline CDR1 MDHEN, CDR2 SYDVKM. Trimming stripped 6 bases from V and 0 bases from J, with 12 bases between. In DNA form, the CDR3 reads TGTGCCAGCAGCGCACAGGGTTATAGCAATCAGCCCCAGCATTTT. This sequence encodes CASSAQGYSNQPQHF.

The chain joins TRBV5-4 to TRBJ2-1; 9 bases are shared with TRBD2. Germline V gene sequence: CDR1 SGHNT, CDR2 YYREEE (reference sequence). The CDR3 loop spans 14 amino acids. The trim removed 3 bases at V and 8 bases at J, leaving 6 bases unmatched. The CDR3 is CASSSGLAVDEQFF. In DNA, the CDR3 is TGTGCCAGCAGCTCGGGACTAGCTGTGGATGAGCAGTTCTTC. Based on the CDR3 plus reference TRBV5-4 and TRBJ2-1, the full variable domain is ETGVTQSPTHLIKTRGQQVTLRCSSQSGHNTVSWYQQALGQGPQFIFQYYREEENGRGNFPPRFSGLQFPNYSSELNVNALELDDSALYLCASSSGLAVDEQFFGPGTRLTVL.

The V call is TRBV14, the J call TRBJ2-7; 8 bases agree with TRBD2. Germline V gene sequence: CDR1 SGHDN, CDR2 FVKESK. The trim removed 4 bases at V and 6 bases at J, leaving 2 bases unmatched. The CDR3 extends over 12 amino acids. CDR3 residues: CASSLSGIEQYF. CDR3 DNA: TGTGCCAGCAGCCTTAGCGGGATCGAGCAGTACTTC. Full variable domain (outside the CDR3, taken from reference TRBV14 and TRBJ2-7): EAGVTQFPSHSVIEKGQTVTLRCDPISGHDNLYWYRRVMGKEIKFLLHFVKESKQDESGMPNNRFLAERTGGTYSTLKVQPAELEDSGVYFCASSLSGIEQYFGPGTRLTVT.

A remark on this clone: Other nucleotide sequences from this sample produce the same CDR3. The chain recombines TRBV5-6 with TRBJ1-2; TRBD1 matches at 8 bases. With V trimmed by 3 bases and J by 3 bases, 1 base remained unmatched. CDR1 and CDR2 from the germline V gene are SGHDT and YYEEEE. CDR3 size: 13 residues. CDR3 in amino acids: CASSSTGDYGYTF. CDR3 nucleotides: TGTGCCAGCAGCTCGACAGGGGACTATGGCTACACCTTC.

This clone was seen a few times. The chain carries TRBV9 and TRBJ2-7; possible D gene TRBD1, 5 bases. This CDR3 has 14 amino acids. The ends were cut back, 0 bases at V and 3 bases at J, with 10 bases in the middle. The germline CDR1 and CDR2 sequences are SGDLS and YYNGEE. Here the CDR3 DNA reads TGTGCCAGCAGCGTAGATGTGGGGCTCTACGAGCAGTACTTC. Amino acid sequence: CASSVDVGLYEQYF.

The chain has TRBV5-1 and TRBJ1-2; a possible D gene is TRBD1 (5 bases). Germline values: CDR1 SGHRS, CDR2 YFSETQ. The CDR3 consists of 15 residues. The ends were cut back, 0 bases at V and 6 bases at J, with 15 bases in the middle. The CDR3 spells CASSLEERWGDGYTF. The CDR3, as DNA: TGCGCCAGCAGCTTGGAGGAAAGGTGGGGGGATGGCTACACCTTC.

The CDR3 DNA reads as TGTGCCACCGGGGACACAACTATAGGAGGCTACACCTTC. This translates into CATGDTTIGGYTF. V gene TRBV10-3 combines with J gene TRBJ1-2, with D perhaps matching TRBD1 (6 bases). Germline loops: CDR1 ENHRY, CDR2 SYGVKD. Between the trimmed V and J ends, which lost 10 bases and 8 bases, there was a span of 20 bases. This CDR3 spans 13 amino acids.

The chain has TRBV18 and TRBJ1-1, with D unresolved. The germline V gene has CDR1 KGHSH and CDR2 LQKENI. V lost 3 bases and J 7 bases, leaving 18 bases between the germline ends. The CDR3 totals 15 residues. CDR3 amino acids: CASSPGASSGNEAFF. In DNA form, the CDR3 reads TGTGCCAGCTCACCGGGAGCCTCGAGTGGGAATGAAGCTTTCTTT.

Only one count was recorded for this clone. This chain joins TRBV28 and TRBJ2-5, with 10 nucleotides matching TRBD1. Germline V CDR1 and CDR2: MDHEN, SYDVKM. Germline trimming cut 7 bases from V and 4 bases from J; bases unmatched to any gene: 6. The length of the CDR3 is 14 residues. This CDR3 reads CASTPGTGVETQYF. CDR3 nucleotide sequence: TGTGCCAGCACCCCCGGGACAGGGGTAGAGACCCAGTACTTC.

This chain uses TRBV6-6 with TRBJ2-1; 7 nucleotides line up with TRBD2. The CDR3 covers 15 residues. Germline values: CDR1 MNHNY, CDR2 SVGAGI (reference sequence). Trimming removed 4 bases from V and 4 bases from J; junction bases left unmatched: 7. In nucleotides, the CDR3 is TGTGCCAGCAGTTCTGCACTACTAGCGTACAATGAGCAGTTCTTC. It specifies CASSSALLAYNEQFF.

The chain has TRBV27 and TRBJ1-4, with unresolved D. The germline V gene encodes CDR1 MNHEY and CDR2 SMNVEV (reference sequence). V lost 2 bases, J lost 5 bases, and 9 bases lay in between. This CDR3 is 14 amino acids long. The CDR3 DNA is TGTGCCAGCAGTTTAGGCACCTTCAATGAAAAACTGTTTTTT. Protein sequence: CASSLGTFNEKLFF.

The chain links TRBV28 to TRBJ2-7; D might be TRBD1 (5 bases). Per the germline V gene, CDR1 is MDHEN and CDR2 is SYDVKM. This CDR3 has 12 amino acids. V dropped 3 bases and J dropped 3 bases, with 6 bases sitting between them. The CDR3 spells CASSLGRYEQYF. The CDR3, as DNA: TGTGCCAGCAGTTTGGGGCGCTACGAGCAGTACTTC.

The V and J genes are TRBV27 and TRBJ2-1; 8 bases map to TRBD2. CDR3 size: 15 residues. The V gene end was trimmed by 7 bases and the J gene end by 3 bases; junction bases not matched to a gene: 8. The germline CDR1 and CDR2 sequences are MNHEY and SMNVEV (reference sequence). CDR3 coding DNA: TGTGCCAGCACCAATACCGGGACTAGCTACAATGAGCAGTTCTTC. It codes for CASTNTGTSYNEQFF.

The V gene is TRBV5-8, the J gene TRBJ2-6; 9 positions match TRBD1. Trimming cost V 7 bases and J 3 bases; bases outside gene matches: 2. This CDR3 region has 14 residues. Germline CDR1 and CDR2: SGHTS and YDEGEE. The CDR3 sequence is CASGDRDGANVLTF. The CDR3, as DNA: TGTGCCAGCGGGGACAGGGATGGGGCCAACGTCCTGACTTTC.

The chain has TRBV28 and TRBJ2-7, with 7 bases that match TRBD2. Germline lookup yields CDR1 MDHEN and CDR2 SYDVKM. The CDR3 loop spans 14 amino acids. V trimming: 9 bases; J trimming: 2 bases; junction bases outside the gene matches: 10. For the CDR3, the DNA is TGTGCCAGATGTACGGCGGGGGTTACCTACGAGCAGTACTTC. Its translation: CARCTAGVTYEQYF.

The chain is built from TRBV10-1 and TRBJ2-7, with 12 bases matching TRBD2. J was trimmed by 4 bases and V by 5 bases; bases with no gene match: 9. Germline values: CDR1 WNHNN, CDR2 SYGVQD (reference sequence). This CDR3 is built from 16 residues. The CDR3 spells CASSSGWTSGKYEQYF. The CDR3 DNA reads TGCGCCAGCAGTTCGGGGTGGACTAGCGGGAAGTACGAGCAGTACTTC.

This clone has only one observation. The chain carries TRBV6-6 and TRBJ1-1, with TRBD1 matching 9 bases. Per the germline V gene, CDR1 is MNHNY and CDR2 is SVGAGI (reference sequence). The CDR3 extends over 16 amino acids. The V and J ends lost 6 bases and 1 base, in that order; junction bases with no gene match: 9. In DNA form, the CDR3 reads TGTGCCAGCAGCCAACCCGGGACAGGGAGGAACACTGAAGCTTTCTTT. Its protein is CASSQPGTGRNTEAFF.

The chain combines TRBV30 with TRBJ1-1, with D possibly TRBD1 on 6 matching bases. V was pared by 5 bases and J by 7 bases, with 11 bases between. The CDR3 has 11 amino acids. CDR1 is GTSNPN and CDR2 is SVGIG in the germline V gene (reference sequence). This chain's CDR3 is CAWGKDSEAFF. In DNA form, the CDR3 reads TGTGCCTGGGGAAAGGACAGTGAAGCTTTCTTT. Full variable domain (remainder filled in from reference TRBV30 and TRBJ1-1): SQTIHQWPATLVQPVGSPLSLECTVEGTSNPNLYWYRQAAGRGLQLLFYSVGIGQISSEVPQNLSASRPQDRQFILSSKKLLLSDSGFYLCAWGKDSEAFFGQGTRLTVV.